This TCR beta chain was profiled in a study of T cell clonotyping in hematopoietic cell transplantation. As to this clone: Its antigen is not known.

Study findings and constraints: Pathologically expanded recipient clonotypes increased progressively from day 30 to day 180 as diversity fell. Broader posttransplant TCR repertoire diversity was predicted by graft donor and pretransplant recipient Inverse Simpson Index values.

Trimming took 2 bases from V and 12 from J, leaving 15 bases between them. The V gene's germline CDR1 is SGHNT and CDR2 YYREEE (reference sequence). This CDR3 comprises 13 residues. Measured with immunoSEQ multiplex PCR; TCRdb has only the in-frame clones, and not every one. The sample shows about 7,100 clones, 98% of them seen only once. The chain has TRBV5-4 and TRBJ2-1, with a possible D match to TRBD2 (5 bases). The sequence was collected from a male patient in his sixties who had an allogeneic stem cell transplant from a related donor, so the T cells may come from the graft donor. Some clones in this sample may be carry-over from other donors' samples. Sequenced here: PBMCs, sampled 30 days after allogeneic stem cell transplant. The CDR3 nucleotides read TGTGCCAGCAGCTTCCTAACTGAGGGCGGGCAGTTCTTC. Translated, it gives CASSFLTEGGQFF.